The 2 T cell receptor beta chains below come from one sample, sequenced in a study of molecular identifiers for immune sequencing clone quantification. Via MiXCR, TCRdb re-called the PCR reads, giving one row per CDR3 protein. Here the sample spans about 630,000 distinct CDR3 sequences, 25% being singletons. The specimen was naive CD8+ T cells from blood, with Jurkat cell RNA spiked in. Subset denoted: FACS-sorted CD8+CD4-CCR7+CD45RA+ naive T cells. The receptors stem from a human donor in good health. Some libraries in this study had Jurkat cell RNA spiked in.

At least ten counts were recorded for this clonotype. V usage is TRBV7-2 and J usage is TRBJ2-5; 13 bases line up with TRBD2. The CDR3 spans 15 residues. After removal of 6 bases from V and 1 base from J, the junction contained 2 bases not matched to a gene. CDR1 SGHTA and CDR2 FQGNSA come from the germline V gene. CDR3: CASSTSGGAQETQYF. CDR3 sequence (DNA): TGTGCCAGCAGTACTAGCGGGGGGGCCCAAGAGACCCAGTACTTC.

This chain connects TRBV9 to TRBJ2-3; the D gene is possibly TRBD2 (6 bases). Germline V CDR1 and CDR2: SGDLS, YYNGEE. The CDR3 has 15 residues. The V gene lost 1 base and the J gene lost 2 bases, with 11 bases spanning the gap. CDR3: CASSVYGGTTDTQYF. CDR3 DNA: TGTGCCAGCAGCGTATACGGCGGGACCACAGATACGCAGTATTTT.